This passage covers 7 T cell receptor beta chains from one sample sequenced in a study of shared clonotypes between healthy human individuals. The protocol was immunoSEQ multiplex PCR, while the TCRdb copy is restricted to in-frame clones and leaves out a portion. The sample holds hundreds of thousands of clones, around 96% seen once. The source material was memory CD8+ T cells sorted from blood. The subset: CD45RO+ cells pooled with CCR7-negative TemRA cells. The receptors stem from a man between 25 and 39 years old in good health.

V gene TRBV11-2 combines with J gene TRBJ2-7; 11 positions match TRBD2. This CDR3 is 17 amino acids long. Germline V CDR1 and CDR2: SGHAT, FQNNGV. The junction had 9 bases not matched to a gene; V was cut back by 2 bases and J by 3 bases. CDR3: CASSLPNHGTSGYEQYF. CDR3 bases: TGTGCCAGCAGCTTACCGAACCACGGGACTAGCGGCTACGAGCAGTACTTC.

This rearrangement joins TRBV19 to TRBJ1-1; 7 bases fit TRBD1. The V and J ends lost 8 bases and 4 bases, in that order; junction bases with no gene match: 4. The germline V gene encodes CDR1 LNHDA and CDR2 SQIVND (reference sequence). The CDR3 is made up of 12 amino acids. CDR3 bases: TGTGCCAGTCGGTCAGGGGGCACTGAAGCTTTCTTT. Protein product: CASRSGGTEAFF.

V and J are TRBV6-5 and TRBJ1-3; possible D gene TRBD1, 6 bases. The CDR3 is made up of 15 amino acids. CDR1 is MNHEY, CDR2 SVGAGI, per germline. V lost 2 bases and J lost 6, with 14 bases in between. CDR3 sequence: CASSYVGQGENTIYF. CDR3 DNA: TGTGCCAGCAGTTACGTGGGACAAGGCGAAAACACCATATATTTT.

This rearrangement joins TRBV27 to TRBJ2-5; the match to TRBD2 covers 14 bases. After removal of 6 bases from V and 2 bases from J, the junction contained 2 bases not matched to a gene. Germline CDR1 and CDR2: MNHEY and SMNVEV (reference sequence). The CDR3 spans 15 residues. For the CDR3, the DNA is TGTGCCAGCAGCCGACTAGCGGGAGGGCAAGAGACCCAGTACTTC. Its translation is CASSRLAGGQETQYF.

This chain uses TRBV19 with TRBJ2-1; 7 nucleotides align to TRBD2. After removal of 4 bases from V and 2 bases from J, the junction contained 20 bases not matched to a gene. The CDR3 runs to 20 residues. The germline gives CDR1 LNHDA, CDR2 SQIVND (reference sequence). The CDR3 loop reads CASSTLLWEGPPLTYNEQFF. The CDR3 nucleotides read TGTGCCAGTAGTACCCTTTTATGGGAGGGCCCCCCATTAACCTACAATGAGCAGTTCTTC.

V and J are TRBV4-2 and TRBJ2-7; 11 nucleotides align to TRBD1. The CDR3 spans 14 residues. Germline values: CDR1 LGHNA, CDR2 YNFKEQ. Unmatched junction bases numbered 2, after V lost 2 bases and J lost 5 bases. The CDR3 DNA is TGTGCCAGCAGCCAACCGGGACAGGGGGACGAGCAGTACTTC. Translated, it gives CASSQPGQGDEQYF.

V gene TRBV5-1 combines with J gene TRBJ2-2; 7 nucleotides agree with TRBD1. CDR3 length equals 14 residues. The germline CDR1 and CDR2 sequences are SGHRS and YFSETQ. Unmatched junction bases numbered 5, after V lost 9 bases and J lost 0 bases. CDR3 protein: CATATGSNTGELFF. The DNA of the CDR3 is TGCGCCACGGCGACAGGGTCGAACACCGGGGAGCTGTTTTTT. Looking up the rest from reference TRBV5-1 and TRBJ2-2 gives the full variable domain: KAGVTQTPRYLIKTRGQQVTLSCSPISGHRSVSWYQQTPGQGLQFLFEYFSETQRNKGNFPGRFSGRQFSNSRSEMNVSTLELGDSALYLCATATGSNTGELFFGEGSRLTVL.